This record concerns one T cell receptor (beta chain) sequence. This sample stems from a study of cytomegalovirus exposure and HLA in healthy donors. The PCR made use of 60 Vbeta and 13 Jbeta primers. The repertoire was sequenced with immunoSEQ multiplex PCR; TCRdb's copy has only in-frame clones and lacks some. The sample lists 90,000 to 140,000 clones, about 83% occurring once. This CDR3 has 13 amino acids. Germline CDR1 SGHVS, CDR2 FQNEAQ. V was pared by 3 bases and J by 10 bases, with 10 bases between. This chain connects TRBV7-8 to TRBJ2-6, with a possible D match to TRBD1 (6 bases). Sequencing input: PBMCs. The TCR was taken from a man aged 18 to 29 in good health and CMV-seronegative. CDR3 residues: CASSFGQLNVLTF. The CDR3 nucleotides read TGTGCCAGCAGCTTCGGACAGCTTAACGTCCTGACTTTC.